Reported below is one T cell receptor beta chain. Its antigen is currently not known. Base qualities were left out, and no much larger clone turns up one base away. The CDR3 runs 18 residues from the cysteine to the phenylalanine. Solely the CDR3 DNA is kept, with 54 bases framed from the first base. At the junction V is shortened by 4 bases and J by 3 bases; bases outside the gene matches: 12. CDR1 and CDR2 are drawn from the germline V gene (reference sequence): MNHEY, SMNVEV. The thymus tissue came from surgical resects taken out during corrective cardiac surgery. The donors were immunologically healthy infants in Finland who had open corrective cardiac surgery for congenital heart defects. After being mechanically released from the tissue, thymocytes were kept at -70 degrees C in pellets of about 10-33 million cells. A QIAsymphony instrument was used to extract genomic DNA from the frozen cell pellets.

This entry belongs to a study of human thymus T cells (dated by TCRdb to the early 2020s). About the investigation overall: The study characterized TCR alpha and beta repertoires from seven to nine infant thymus samples and four related peripheral blood samples. The infant donors were roughly 7 to 244 days old, and the cohort included roughly six males and a couple of females.

Broad study findings and their caveats: V and J gene segment usage appeared biased in both thymic and peripheral blood repertoires. The related research found that thymic TCR repertoires overlapped highly between unrelated individuals. On average, thymus samples gave 750,000 to 1,000,000 unique TCRB clonotypes, whereas blood samples gave around 80,000.

Using the immunoSEQ multiplex PCR assay, the TCRB and TCRAD loci were amplified from a standardized quantity of quality-controlled genomic DNA. The amplicons covered the V(D)J region and were long enough to include the CDR3 and to identify the V and J genes. The amplicons were sequenced on an Illumina platform via the commercial immunoSEQ service. As for the authors' bioinformatics: Primer bias and sequencing errors were corrected using previously described methods, and TCRAD and TCRB definitions followed the IMGT database. Repertoires were analysed with immunoSEQ Analyzer 3.0 and VDJTools, covering basic statistics, V/J segment usage, diversity estimates, rarefaction and pairwise overlap. Diversity was estimated using the Chao1, ChaoE, Efron-Thisted, Shannon and inverse Simpson indices, and was also estimated on datasets down-sampled to the size of the smallest sample. For repertoire overlap, CDR3 nucleotide sequence, V gene and J gene had to match strictly, and clustering was done by Jaccard-based multidimensional scaling. TCRdb re-hosts the immuneACCESS table, in-frame sequences only. Its copies lack some clones; in the studies checked, an unresolved V gene accounts for under half of them, and the cause for the rest is not known. V and J calls and clone size come straight from that table; D and trimming were deduced from the DNA. The sample table lists some 130,000 clones, 90% to 95% of them with a count of one. The ten largest clonotypes hold less than 0.03% of the sample.

Recombination connected TRBV27 to TRBJ2-1; TRBD1 aligns with 10 central bases. The source material was thymus tissue. The receptor was isolated from a boy less than two years old with a congenital heart defect but otherwise immunologically healthy. The CDR3 region reads CASSSRSSRDRGYNEQFF. In nucleotide form, the sequence is TGTGCCAGCAGTTCTCGGTCCTCCCGGGACAGGGGCTACAATGAGCAGTTCTTC.